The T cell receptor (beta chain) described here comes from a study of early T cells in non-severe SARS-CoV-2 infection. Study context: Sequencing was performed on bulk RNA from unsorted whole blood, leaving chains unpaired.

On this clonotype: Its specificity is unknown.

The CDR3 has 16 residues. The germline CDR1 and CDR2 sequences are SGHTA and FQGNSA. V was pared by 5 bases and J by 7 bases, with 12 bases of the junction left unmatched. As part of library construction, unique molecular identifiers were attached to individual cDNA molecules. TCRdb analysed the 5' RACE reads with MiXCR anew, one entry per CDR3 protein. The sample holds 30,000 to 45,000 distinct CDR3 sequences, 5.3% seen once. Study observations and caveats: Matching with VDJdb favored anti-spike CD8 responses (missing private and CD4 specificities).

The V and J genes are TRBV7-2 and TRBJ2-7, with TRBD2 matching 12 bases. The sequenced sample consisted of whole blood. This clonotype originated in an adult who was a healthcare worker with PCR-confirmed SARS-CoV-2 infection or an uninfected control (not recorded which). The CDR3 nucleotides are TGTGCCAGCAGCCAGTCCGGGACTAGCGGGCTAAGGGAGCAGTACTTC. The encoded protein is CASSQSGTSGLREQYF.